This T cell receptor (beta chain) was retrieved from a study of blood T cell repertoires in COVID-19. Study overall: Both acute and convalescent COVID-19 samples were obtained from the United States, Italy and Spain. Nucleic acid was either cDNA or gDNA, and it came from T cells, B-cell-depleted T cells, or PBMCs.

Enrolment of Seattle patients took place during active infection, and they were followed longitudinally. The authors' processing: Estimation of nucleated cell counts relied on the amplification of reference gene primers. Repertoires were generated with immunoSEQ multiplex PCR, while TCRdb's copy carries only in-frame clones and drops some. V and J calls and clone size are as listed in that table; D and trimming were resolved from the DNA. Here the sample spans around 270,000 clones, around 90% being singletons. The CDR3 totals 15 residues. Trimming left V 0 bases short and J 7 bases short, with 11 bases between. CDR1 is SGDLS, CDR2 YYNGEE, per germline.

Sequencing used peripheral blood. The V call is TRBV9, the J call TRBJ1-6, with a tentative D call TRBD1 (5 bases). This clonotype was obtained from a person aged 18-35 years with COVID-19, enrolled during active disease. CDR3 sequence reads: CASSVAGGGNSPLHF. CDR3 sequence (DNA): TGTGCCAGCAGCGTAGCTGGGGGAGGAAATTCACCCCTCCACTTT.